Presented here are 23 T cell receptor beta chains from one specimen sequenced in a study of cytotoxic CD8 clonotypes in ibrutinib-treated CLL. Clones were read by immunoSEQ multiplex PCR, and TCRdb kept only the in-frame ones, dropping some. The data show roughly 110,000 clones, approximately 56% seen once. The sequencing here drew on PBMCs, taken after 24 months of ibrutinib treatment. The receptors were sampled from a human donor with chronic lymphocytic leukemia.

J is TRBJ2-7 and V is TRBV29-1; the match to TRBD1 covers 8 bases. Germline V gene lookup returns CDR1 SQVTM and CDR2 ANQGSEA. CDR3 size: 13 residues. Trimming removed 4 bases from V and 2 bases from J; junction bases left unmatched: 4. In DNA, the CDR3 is TGCAGCGTTGCTCAGGGGGCCCCCTACGAGCAGTACTTC. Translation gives CSVAQGAPYEQYF.

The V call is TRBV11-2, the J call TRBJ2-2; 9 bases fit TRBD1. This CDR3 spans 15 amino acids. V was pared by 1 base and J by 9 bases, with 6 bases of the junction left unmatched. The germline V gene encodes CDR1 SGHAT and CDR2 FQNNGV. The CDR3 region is CASSLAGQGRRELFF. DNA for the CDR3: TGTGCCAGCAGCTTAGCCGGACAGGGGCGGAGGGAGCTGTTTTTT.

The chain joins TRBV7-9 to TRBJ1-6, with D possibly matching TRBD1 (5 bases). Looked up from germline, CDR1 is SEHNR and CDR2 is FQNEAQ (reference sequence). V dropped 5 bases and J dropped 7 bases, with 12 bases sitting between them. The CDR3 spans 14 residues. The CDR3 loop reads CASSRGGGNSPLHF. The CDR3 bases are TGTGCCAGCAGCCGCGGGGGTGGGAATTCACCCCTCCACTTT.

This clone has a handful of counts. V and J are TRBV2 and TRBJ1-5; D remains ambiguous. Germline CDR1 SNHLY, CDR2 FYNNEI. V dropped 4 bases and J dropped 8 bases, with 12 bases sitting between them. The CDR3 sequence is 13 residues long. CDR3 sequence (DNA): TGTGCCAGCAGTGTCGAGGGTCGGGAGCCCCAGCATTTT. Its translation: CASSVEGREPQHF.

The CDR3 here is CASGTGFSPLHF. The CDR3 coding sequence is TGTGCCAGCGGGACAGGGTTCTCACCCCTCCACTTT. The chain links TRBV6-6 to TRBJ1-6, with TRBD1 matching 9 bases. Germline lookup yields CDR1 MNHNY and CDR2 SVGAGI (reference sequence). This CDR3 has 12 amino acids. Losses at the gene ends were 8 bases for V and 10 bases for J; bases not matched to a gene: 3.

The CDR3 protein is CASSWGDRGDEQFF. CDR3 DNA sequence: TGCGCCAGCAGCTGGGGTGACAGGGGTGATGAGCAGTTCTTC. The V gene is TRBV5-1, the J gene TRBJ2-1, with 8 bases identical to TRBD1. The germline gives CDR1 SGHRS, CDR2 YFSETQ. This CDR3 is 14 amino acids long. Losses at the gene ends were 3 bases for V and 8 bases for J; bases not matched to a gene: 7.

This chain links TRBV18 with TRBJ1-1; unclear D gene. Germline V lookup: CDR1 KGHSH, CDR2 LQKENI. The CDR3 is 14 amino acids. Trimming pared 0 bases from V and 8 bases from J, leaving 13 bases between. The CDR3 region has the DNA TGTGCCAGCTCACCACCTCGGTTCTTGGGGGAAGCTTTCTTT. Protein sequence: CASSPPRFLGEAFF.

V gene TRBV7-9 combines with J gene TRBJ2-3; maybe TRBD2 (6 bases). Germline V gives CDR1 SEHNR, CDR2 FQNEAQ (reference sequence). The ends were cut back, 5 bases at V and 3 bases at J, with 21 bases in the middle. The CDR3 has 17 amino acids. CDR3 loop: CASSHRGAAMRTDTQYF. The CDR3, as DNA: TGTGCCAGCAGCCATCGCGGGGCAGCTATGAGGACAGATACGCAGTATTTT.

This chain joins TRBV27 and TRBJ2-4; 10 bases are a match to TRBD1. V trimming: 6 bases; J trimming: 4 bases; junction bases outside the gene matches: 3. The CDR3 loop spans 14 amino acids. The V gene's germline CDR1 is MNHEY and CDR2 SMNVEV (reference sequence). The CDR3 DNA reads TGTGCCAGCAGCTCGGGACAGGGGAAAAACATTCAGTACTTC. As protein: CASSSGQGKNIQYF.

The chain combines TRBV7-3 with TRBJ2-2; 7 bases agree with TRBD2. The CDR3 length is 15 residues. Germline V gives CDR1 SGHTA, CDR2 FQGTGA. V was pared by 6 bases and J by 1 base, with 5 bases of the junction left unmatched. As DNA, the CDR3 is TGTGCCAGCAGTGCCGGGGGGAGGAACACCGGGGAGCTGTTTTTT. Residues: CASSAGGRNTGELFF. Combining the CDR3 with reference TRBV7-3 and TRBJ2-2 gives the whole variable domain GAGVSQTPSNKVTEKGKYVELRCDPISGHTALYWYRQSLGQGPEFLIYFQGTGAADDSGLPNDRFFAVRPEGSVSTLKIQRTERGDSAVYLCASSAGGRNTGELFFGEGSRLTVL.

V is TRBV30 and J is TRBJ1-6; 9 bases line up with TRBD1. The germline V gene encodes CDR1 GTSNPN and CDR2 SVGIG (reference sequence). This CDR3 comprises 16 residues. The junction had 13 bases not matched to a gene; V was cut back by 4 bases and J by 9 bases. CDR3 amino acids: CAWMGGTGFTISPLHF. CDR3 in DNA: TGTGCCTGGATGGGCGGGACAGGGTTTACAATTTCACCCCTCCACTTT.

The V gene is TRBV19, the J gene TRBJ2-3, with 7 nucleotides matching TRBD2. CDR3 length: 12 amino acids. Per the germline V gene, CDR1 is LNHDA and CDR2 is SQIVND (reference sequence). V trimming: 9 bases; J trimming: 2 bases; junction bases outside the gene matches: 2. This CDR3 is CASAGDTDTQYF. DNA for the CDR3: TGTGCCAGCGCGGGGGACACAGATACGCAGTATTTT.

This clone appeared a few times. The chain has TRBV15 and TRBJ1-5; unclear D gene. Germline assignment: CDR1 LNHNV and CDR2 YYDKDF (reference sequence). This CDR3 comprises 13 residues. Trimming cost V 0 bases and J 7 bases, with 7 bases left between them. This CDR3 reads CATSRDIEQPQHF. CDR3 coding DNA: TGTGCCACCAGCAGAGATATTGAACAGCCCCAGCATTTT.

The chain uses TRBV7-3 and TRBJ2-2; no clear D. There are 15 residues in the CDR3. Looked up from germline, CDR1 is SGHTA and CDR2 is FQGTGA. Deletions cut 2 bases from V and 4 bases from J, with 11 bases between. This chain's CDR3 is CASSLQHPSTGELFF. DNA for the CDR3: TGTGCCAGCAGCTTACAACACCCGAGCACCGGGGAGCTGTTTTTT.

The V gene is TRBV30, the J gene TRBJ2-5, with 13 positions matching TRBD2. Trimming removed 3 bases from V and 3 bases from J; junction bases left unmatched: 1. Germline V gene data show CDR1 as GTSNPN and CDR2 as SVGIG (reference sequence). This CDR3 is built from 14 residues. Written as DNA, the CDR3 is TGTGCCTGGAGACTAGCGGGGGGGAAAGAGACCCAGTACTTC. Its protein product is CAWRLAGGKETQYF.

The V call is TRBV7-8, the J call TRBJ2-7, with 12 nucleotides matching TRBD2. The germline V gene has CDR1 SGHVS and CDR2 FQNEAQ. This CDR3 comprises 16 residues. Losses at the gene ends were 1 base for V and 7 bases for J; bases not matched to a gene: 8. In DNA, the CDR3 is TGTGCCAGCAGCTTAGTTCCTAGCGGGGGGGCGGATGAGCAGTACTTC. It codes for CASSLVPSGGADEQYF.

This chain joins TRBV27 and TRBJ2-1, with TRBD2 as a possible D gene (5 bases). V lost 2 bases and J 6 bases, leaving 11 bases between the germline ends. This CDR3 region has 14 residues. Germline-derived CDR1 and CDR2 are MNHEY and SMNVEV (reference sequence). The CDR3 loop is CASSLPGWVNEQFF. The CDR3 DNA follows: TGTGCCAGCAGTTTACCGGGATGGGTCAATGAGCAGTTCTTC.

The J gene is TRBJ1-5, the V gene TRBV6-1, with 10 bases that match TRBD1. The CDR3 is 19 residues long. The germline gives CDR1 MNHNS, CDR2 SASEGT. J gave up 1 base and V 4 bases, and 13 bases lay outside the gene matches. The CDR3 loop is CASSGLRDRGLISNQPQHF. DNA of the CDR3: TGTGCCAGCAGTGGCCTCCGGGACAGGGGCTTGATAAGCAATCAGCCCCAGCATTTT.

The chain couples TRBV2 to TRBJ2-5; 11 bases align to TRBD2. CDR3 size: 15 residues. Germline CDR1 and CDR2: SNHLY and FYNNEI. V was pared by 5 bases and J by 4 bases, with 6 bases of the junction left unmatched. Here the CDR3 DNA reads TGTGCCAGCAGTCTCACCGGGACTAGCGGAGAGACCCAGTACTTC. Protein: CASSLTGTSGETQYF.

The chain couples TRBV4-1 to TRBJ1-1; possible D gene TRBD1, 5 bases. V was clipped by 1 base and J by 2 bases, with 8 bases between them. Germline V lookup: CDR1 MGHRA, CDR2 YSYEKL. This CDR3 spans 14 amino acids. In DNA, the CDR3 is TGCGCCAGCAGCCAAGGGGGGGTCAACACTGAAGCTTTCTTT. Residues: CASSQGGVNTEAFF.

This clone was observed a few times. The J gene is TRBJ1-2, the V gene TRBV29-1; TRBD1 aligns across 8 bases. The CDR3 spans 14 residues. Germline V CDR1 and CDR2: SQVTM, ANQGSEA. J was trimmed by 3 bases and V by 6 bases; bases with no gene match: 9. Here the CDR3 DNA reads TGCAGCGTCAACGGACAGGGCGCTGACTATGGCTACACCTTC. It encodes CSVNGQGADYGYTF.

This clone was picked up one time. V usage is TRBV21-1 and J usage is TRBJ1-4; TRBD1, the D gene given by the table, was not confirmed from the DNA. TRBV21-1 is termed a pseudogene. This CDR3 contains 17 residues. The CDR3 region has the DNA TGTGCCAGCAGCAAAGATAGGAAGGGGGCGCGAATCGAAAAACTGTTTTTT. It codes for CASSKDRKGARIEKLFF.

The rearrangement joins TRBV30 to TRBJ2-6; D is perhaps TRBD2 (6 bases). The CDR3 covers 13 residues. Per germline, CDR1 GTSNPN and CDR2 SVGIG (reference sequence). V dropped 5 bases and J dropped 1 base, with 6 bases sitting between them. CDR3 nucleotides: TGTGCCTGGCGGGGGTCTGGGGCCAACGTCCTGACTTTC. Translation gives CAWRGSGANVLTF.